Below are 14 T cell receptor beta chains sequenced from a single sample in a study of T cells in Graves' hyperthyroidism and ophthalmopathy. Template material for amplifying TCR beta CDR3 regions consisted of RNA transcripts. HTBI primers were the set used in a first-round RT-PCR of the TCR CDR3. TCRdb re-called the multiplex PCR reads through MiXCR, storing one row per CDR3 protein. Among 750,000 to 950,000 distinct CDR3 sequences listed, over 35% were seen once. Sequencing was performed on blood. Source of these receptors: a man younger than 30 with Graves' hyperthyroidism.

This clonotype was counted a few times. The V gene is TRBV7-9, the J gene TRBJ1-5; 8 nucleotides line up with TRBD1. Trimming at V came to 3 bases and at J to 2 bases, leaving 3 bases not matched to a gene. Germline CDR1 is SEHNR and CDR2 is FQNEAQ (reference sequence). The CDR3 totals 15 residues. This CDR3 is CASSFDRGGNQPQHF. CDR3 DNA sequence: TGTGCCAGCAGCTTCGACAGGGGAGGCAATCAGCCCCAGCATTTT.

This rearrangement joins TRBV6-5 to TRBJ2-5; no reliable D call. This CDR3 spans 14 amino acids. Between the trimmed V and J ends, which lost 5 bases and 5 bases, there was a span of 15 bases. Germline assignment: CDR1 MNHEY and CDR2 SVGAGI. This chain's CDR3 is CASSEGPARETQYF. DNA of the CDR3: TGTGCCAGCAGTGAAGGGCCCGCCCGGGAGACCCAGTACTTC.

The rearrangement joins TRBV24-1 to TRBJ2-5; possible D gene TRBD2, 6 bases. CDR3 length: 14 amino acids. Germline CDR1 reads KGHDR; CDR2 reads SFDVKD. V was pared by 3 bases and J by 5 bases, with 12 bases between. For the CDR3, the DNA is TGTGCCACCAGTGATCCAGGGAGGACGGAGACCCAGTACTTC. It encodes CATSDPGRTETQYF.

A few counts support this clonotype. The chain combines TRBV6-1 with TRBJ2-7; D may be TRBD1 (5 bases). V was trimmed by 6 bases and J by 6 bases, leaving 18 bases between them. The V gene's germline CDR1 is MNHNS and CDR2 SASEGT. The length of the CDR3 is 14 residues. This chain's CDR3 is CASSPGHGRGEQYF. Here the CDR3 DNA reads TGTGCCAGCAGCCCAGGACACGGAAGGGGCGAGCAGTACTTC.

The gene calls are TRBV29-1 and TRBJ2-2; 7 positions match TRBD2. V shed 5 bases and J 2 bases; nucleotides not matched to a gene: 5. Germline CDR1 reads SQVTM; CDR2 reads ANQGSEA. The CDR3 is made up of 14 amino acids. The CDR3 DNA reads TGCAGCGTTTTATCAGCGGGAAACACCGGGGAGCTGTTTTTT. Translation: CSVLSAGNTGELFF.

The rearrangement uses TRBV20-1 and TRBJ1-4, with unresolved D. The V gene's germline CDR1 is DFQATT and CDR2 SNEGSKA (reference sequence). CDR3 size: 12 residues. V was clipped by 5 bases and J by 8 bases, with 12 bases between them. DNA of the CDR3: TGCAGTGCTTCCCCCAGCGGGGAAAAACTGTTTTTT. Amino acid sequence: CSASPSGEKLFF.

On this clonotype itself: One end of the junction fails to match germline, which may point to a read error. V is TRBV7-2 and J is TRBJ1-1, with D possibly TRBD1 on 6 matching bases. Germline CDR1 and CDR2: SGHTA and FQGNSA. The CDR3 loop spans 15 amino acids. CDR3 loop: CASSQPRGPNTEAFF. The CDR3 DNA reads as TGCGCCAGCAGCCAGCCCAGGGGACCGAACACTGAAGCTTTCTTT.

The table lists this clonotype with many counts. The genes are TRBV20-1 and TRBJ2-5; D is undetermined. Trimming removed 3 bases from V and 7 bases from J, with 15 bases in between. This CDR3 is 13 amino acids long. The germline CDR1 and CDR2 sequences are DFQATT and SNEGSKA (reference sequence). CDR3: CSARSTIHGTQYF. In DNA, the CDR3 is TGCAGTGCTAGGTCGACAATACATGGGACCCAGTACTTC.

Many counts were recorded for this clonotype. The CDR3 DNA reads TGTGCCAGTCTTTTGGACAGGGTTCTGAACACTGAAGCTTTCTTT. This encodes CASLLDRVLNTEAFF. The chain is built from TRBV2 and TRBJ1-1, with 8 bases that match TRBD1. The CDR3 contains 15 residues. Trimming removed 9 bases from V and 0 bases from J; junction bases left unmatched: 9. Germline CDR1 and CDR2: SNHLY and FYNNEI.

V usage is TRBV10-3 and J usage is TRBJ2-3; TRBD2 agrees at 7 bases. This CDR3 comprises 17 residues. Germline values: CDR1 ENHRY, CDR2 SYGVKD. The J segment lost 0 bases and the V segment lost 0 bases, leaving 6 bases of the junction unmatched. The CDR3 DNA follows: TGTGCCATCAGTGAGTCCTTACTAGCGCCAAGCACAGATACGCAGTATTTT. Its translation is CAISESLLAPSTDTQYF.

This clonotype is a singleton in its sample. This may be a read error: a much more frequent sequence differs by one nucleotide. The CDR3 carries no conserved terminal phenylalanine or tryptophan, so it likely arises from a read error. The rearrangement uses TRBV7-9 and TRBJ1-1; no clear D. Trimming pared 2 bases from V and 6 bases from J, leaving 10 bases between. The CDR3 has 13 residues. Germline V gives CDR1 SEHNR, CDR2 FQNEAQ (reference sequence). The CDR3 region is CASSLSGRAEAFL. The CDR3 bases are TGTGCCAGCAGCTTATCCGGGAGGGCTGAAGCTTTCCTT.

This sequence joins TRBV2 and TRBJ2-1; D ambiguous. Trimming shortened V by 2 bases and J by 4 bases, and 18 bases separated the two germline ends. Per the germline V gene, CDR1 is SNHLY and CDR2 is FYNNEI. This CDR3 spans 17 amino acids. DNA of the CDR3: TGTGCCAGCAGTGAACCCCTGACTGCAATACCATACAATGAGCAGTTCTTC. The encoded protein is CASSEPLTAIPYNEQFF.

This clonotype was found many times. The chain couples TRBV12-3 or TRBV12-4 to TRBJ1-1; D ambiguous. The CDR3 is 16 residues long. Trimming shortened V by 2 bases and J by 4 bases, and 17 bases separated the two germline ends. CDR3 DNA: TGTGCCAGCAGTTTACGGCTGCGGGCCGGGGTCACTGAAGCTTTCTTT. Encoded protein: CASSLRLRAGVTEAFF.

Only a few counts were recorded for this clonotype. The chain is built from TRBV2 and TRBJ1-4; D call uncertain. CDR1 is SNHLY, CDR2 FYNNEI, per germline. The CDR3 spans 13 residues. Trimming took 3 bases from V and 15 from J, leaving 17 bases between them. The CDR3 sequence is CASSEEDLNKVFF. In DNA form, the CDR3 reads TGTGCCAGCAGTGAGGAGGACCTGAACAAGGTGTTTTTT. The entire variable domain, with the rest obtained from reference TRBV2 and TRBJ1-4, is as follows: EPEVTQTPSHQVTQMGQEVILRCVPISNHLYFYWYRQILGQKVEFLVSFYNNEISEKSEIFDDQFSVERPDGSNFTLKIRSTKLEDSAMYFCASSEEDLNKVFFGSGTQLSVL.